The T cell receptor beta chain described here comes from a study of OX40 agonist ivuxolimab in advanced cancers. Germline CDR1 SGHRS, CDR2 YFSETQ. The CDR3 contains 15 residues. Broader study findings: Partial responders receiving 0.1-3.0 mg/kg showed among the lowest clonal expansion.

Repertoires were generated with immunoSEQ multiplex PCR, while TCRdb's copy carries only in-frame clones and drops some. The sample holds tens of thousands of clones, about 81% seen once. A note on this clone: Its antigen is not identified.

The TCR comes from an adult with an advanced solid tumor such as melanoma, head and neck, liver or kidney cancer. This rearrangement joins TRBV5-1 to TRBJ2-5; 10 nucleotides align to TRBD1. The J call could be wrong; TRBJ2-7 is a better fit for the DNA end. The material was CD4+ or CD8+ T cells sorted from blood, obtained in a trial of the OX40 agonist ivuxolimab. The CDR3 sequence is CASSSTGGAALEQYF. Here the CDR3 DNA reads TGCGCCAGCAGCTCGACAGGGGGCGCGGCCCTCGAGCAGTACTTC.